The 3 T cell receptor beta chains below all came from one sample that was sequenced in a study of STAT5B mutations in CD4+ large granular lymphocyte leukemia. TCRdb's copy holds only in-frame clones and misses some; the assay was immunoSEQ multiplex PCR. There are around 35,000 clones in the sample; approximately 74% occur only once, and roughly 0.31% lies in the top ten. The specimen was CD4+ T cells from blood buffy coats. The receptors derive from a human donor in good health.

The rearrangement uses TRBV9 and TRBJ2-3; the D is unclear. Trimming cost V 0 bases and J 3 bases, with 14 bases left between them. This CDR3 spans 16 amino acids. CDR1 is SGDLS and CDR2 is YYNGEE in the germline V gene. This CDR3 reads CASSVAVGGVTDTQYF. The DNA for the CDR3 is TGTGCCAGCAGCGTAGCGGTTGGTGGGGTAACAGATACGCAGTATTTT.

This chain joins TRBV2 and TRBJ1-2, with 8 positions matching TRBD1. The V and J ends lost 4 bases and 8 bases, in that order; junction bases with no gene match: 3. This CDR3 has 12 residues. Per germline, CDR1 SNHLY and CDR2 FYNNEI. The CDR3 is CASSVRQGGYTF. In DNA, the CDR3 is TGTGCCAGCAGTGTCAGACAGGGGGGCTACACCTTC.

In DNA form, the CDR3 reads TGTGCCAGCAGTTACTCGATGGCTCAGGGGGAGGAGACCCAGTACTTC. Protein product: CASSYSMAQGEETQYF. This chain joins TRBV6-5 and TRBJ2-5, with 7 bases fitting TRBD1. The CDR3 is 16 amino acids. Germline values: CDR1 MNHEY, CDR2 SVGAGI. V was pared by 0 bases and J by 5 bases, with 9 bases of the junction left unmatched.